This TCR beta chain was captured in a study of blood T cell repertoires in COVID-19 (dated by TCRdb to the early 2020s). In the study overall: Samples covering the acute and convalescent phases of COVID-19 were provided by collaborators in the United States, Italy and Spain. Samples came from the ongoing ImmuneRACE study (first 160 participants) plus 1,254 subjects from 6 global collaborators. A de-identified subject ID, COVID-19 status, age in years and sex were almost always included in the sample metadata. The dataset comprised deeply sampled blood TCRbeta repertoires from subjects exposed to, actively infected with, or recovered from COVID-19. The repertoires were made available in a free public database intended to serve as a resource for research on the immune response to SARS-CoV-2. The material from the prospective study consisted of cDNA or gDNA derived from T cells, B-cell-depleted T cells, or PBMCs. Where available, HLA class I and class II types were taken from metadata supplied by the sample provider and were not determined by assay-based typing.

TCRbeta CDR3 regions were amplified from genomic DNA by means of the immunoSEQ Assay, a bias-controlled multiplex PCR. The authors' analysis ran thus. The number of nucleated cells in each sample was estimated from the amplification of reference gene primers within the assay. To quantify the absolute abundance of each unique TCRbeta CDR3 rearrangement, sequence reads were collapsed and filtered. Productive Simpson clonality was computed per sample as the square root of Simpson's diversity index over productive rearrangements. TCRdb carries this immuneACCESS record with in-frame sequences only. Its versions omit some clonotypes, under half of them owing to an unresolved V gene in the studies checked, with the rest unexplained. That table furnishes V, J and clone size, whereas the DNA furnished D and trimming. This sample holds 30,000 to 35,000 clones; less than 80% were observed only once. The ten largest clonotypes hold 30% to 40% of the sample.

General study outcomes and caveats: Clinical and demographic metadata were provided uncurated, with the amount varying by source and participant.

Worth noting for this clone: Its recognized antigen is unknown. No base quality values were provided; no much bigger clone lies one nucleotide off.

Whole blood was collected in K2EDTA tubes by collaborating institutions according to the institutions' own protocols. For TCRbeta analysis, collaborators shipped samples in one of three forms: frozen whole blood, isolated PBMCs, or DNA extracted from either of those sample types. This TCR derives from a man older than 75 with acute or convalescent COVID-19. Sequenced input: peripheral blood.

The CDR3 is CASSQGGLTGETQYF. The nucleotide sequence is given as TGTGCCAGCAGCCAAGGGGGACTGACAGGGGAGACCCAGTACTTC. Recombination linked TRBV3-1 (or the pseudogene TRBV3-2) to TRBJ2-5; TRBD1 could be the D gene, as 7 bases match. The CDR3 spans 15 residues, from the cysteine through the phenylalanine. Only the CDR3 portion is preserved as DNA: 45 bases, with reading frame beginning at the first base. CDR1 and CDR2 (LGHDT, YNNKEL) derive from the germline V gene (reference sequence). The germline ends are 14 bases apart after V is trimmed by 1 base and J by 5 bases.